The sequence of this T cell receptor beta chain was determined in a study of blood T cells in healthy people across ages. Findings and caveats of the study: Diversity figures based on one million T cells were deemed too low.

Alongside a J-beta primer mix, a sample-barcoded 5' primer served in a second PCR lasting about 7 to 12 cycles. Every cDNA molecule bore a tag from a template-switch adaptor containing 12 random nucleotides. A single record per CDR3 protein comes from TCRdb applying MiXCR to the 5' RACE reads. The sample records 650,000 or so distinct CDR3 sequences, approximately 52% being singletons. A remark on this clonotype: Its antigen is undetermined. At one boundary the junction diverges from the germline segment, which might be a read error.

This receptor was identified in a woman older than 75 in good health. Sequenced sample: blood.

The CDR3 DNA reads as TGCAGTGCGGACGTACCGGGACAGGTAGAGACCCAGCACTTC. This encodes CSADVPGQVETQHF. This chain joins TRBV20-1 and TRBJ2-5; 8 bases align to TRBD1. The CDR3 extends over 14 amino acids. Germline CDR1 is DFQATT and CDR2 is SNEGSKA (reference sequence).